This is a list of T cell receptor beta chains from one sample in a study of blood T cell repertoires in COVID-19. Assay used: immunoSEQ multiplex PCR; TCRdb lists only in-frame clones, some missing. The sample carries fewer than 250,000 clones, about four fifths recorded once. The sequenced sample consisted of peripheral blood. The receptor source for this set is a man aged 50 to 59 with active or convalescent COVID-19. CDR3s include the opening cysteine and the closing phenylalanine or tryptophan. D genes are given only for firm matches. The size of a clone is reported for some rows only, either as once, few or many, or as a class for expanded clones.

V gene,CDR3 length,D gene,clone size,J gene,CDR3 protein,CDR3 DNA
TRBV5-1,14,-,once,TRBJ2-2,CASERELNTGELFF,TGCGCCAGCGAACGGGAATTGAACACCGGGGAGCTGTTTTTT
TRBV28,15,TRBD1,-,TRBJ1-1,CASSIQGTGNTEAFF,TGTGCCAGCAGCATCCAGGGGACAGGGAACACTGAAGCTTTCTTT
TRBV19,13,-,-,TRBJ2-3,CASSPGQTDTQYF,TGTGCCAGTAGTCCAGGACAGACAGATACGCAGTATTTT
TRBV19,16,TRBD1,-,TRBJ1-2,CASTLLGQRTNYGYTF,TGTGCCAGTACCCTGTTGGGACAGCGAACTAACTATGGCTACACCTTC
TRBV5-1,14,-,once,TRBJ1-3,CASSREYSGNTIYF,TGCGCCAGCAGCCGGGAATACAGCGGAAACACCATATATTTT
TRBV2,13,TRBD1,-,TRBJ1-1,CASLETGETEAFF,TGTGCCAGCCTTGAGACAGGGGAAACTGAAGCTTTCTTT
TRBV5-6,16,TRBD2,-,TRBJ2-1,CASSLGPAGGINEQFF,TGTGCCAGCAGCTTGGGTCCAGCGGGAGGGATTAATGAGCAGTTCTTC
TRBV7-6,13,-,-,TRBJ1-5,CASSLARNQPQHF,TGTGCCAGCAGCTTAGCGAGAAATCAGCCCCAGCATTTT
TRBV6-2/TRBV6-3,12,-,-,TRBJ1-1,CASSFRTHEAFF,TGTGCCAGCAGTTTTAGGACACATGAAGCTTTCTTT
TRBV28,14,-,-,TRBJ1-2,CASSLGSRGYGYTF,TGTGCCAGCAGTTTAGGGTCCAGGGGCTATGGCTACACCTTC
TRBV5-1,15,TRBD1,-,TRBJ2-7,CASSLGQGRFYEQYF,TGCGCCAGCAGCTTGGGACAGGGCCGATTTTACGAGCAGTACTTC
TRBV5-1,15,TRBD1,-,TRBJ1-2,CASSLGTGQVYGYTF,TGCGCCAGCAGCTTGGGGACAGGCCAGGTCTATGGCTACACCTTC
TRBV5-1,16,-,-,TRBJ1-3,CASSLVPEGAGNTIYF,TGCGCCAGCAGCTTGGTGCCGGAAGGGGCTGGAAACACCATATATTTT
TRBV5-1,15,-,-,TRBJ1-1,CASSLGQGMNTEAFF,TGCGCCAGCAGCTTGGGCCAGGGCATGAACACTGAAGCTTTCTTT
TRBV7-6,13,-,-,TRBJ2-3,CASATYSTDTQYF,TGTGCCAGCGCCACCTATAGCACAGATACGCAGTATTTT
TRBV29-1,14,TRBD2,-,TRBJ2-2,CSSSGAGRTGELFF,TGCAGCTCGAGCGGGGCGGGGAGGACCGGGGAGCTGTTTTTT
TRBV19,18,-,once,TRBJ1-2,CASSIDPSGATEEYGYTF,TGTGCCAGTAGTATAGATCCGTCAGGGGCCACGGAGGAGTATGGCTACACCTTC
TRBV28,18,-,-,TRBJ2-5,CASSPLRGALQFQETQYF,TGTGCCAGCAGCCCCCTGCGTGGGGCACTACAGTTCCAAGAGACCCAGTACTTC
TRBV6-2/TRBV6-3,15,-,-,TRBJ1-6,CASSYGGGLDSPLHF,TGTGCCAGCAGTTACGGGGGGGGGCTGGATTCACCCCTCCACTTT
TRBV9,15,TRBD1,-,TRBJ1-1,CASSVGTGGDTEAFF,TGTGCCAGCAGCGTAGGGACAGGGGGTGACACTGAAGCTTTCTTT
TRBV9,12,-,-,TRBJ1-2,CASRGASYGYTF,TGTGCCAGCAGGGGAGCATCATATGGCTACACCTTC
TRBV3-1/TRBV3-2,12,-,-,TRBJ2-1,CASSHRYNEQFF,TGTGCCAGCAGCCATAGATACAATGAGCAGTTCTTC
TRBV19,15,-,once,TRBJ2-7,CASSIGTGGYYEQYF,TGTGCCAGTAGTATAGGTACCGGGGGTTACTACGAGCAGTACTTC
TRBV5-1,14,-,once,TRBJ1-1,CASSGASGNGQAFF,TGCGCCAGCAGTGGGGCATCCGGTAACGGGCAAGCTTTCTTT
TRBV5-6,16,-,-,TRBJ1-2,CASSLIGQGLSQGYTF,TGTGCCAGCAGCTTGATTGGCCAGGGCCTTTCGCAAGGCTACACCTTC
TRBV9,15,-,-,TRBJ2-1,CASSVVTSGRNEQFF,TGTGCCAGCAGCGTAGTAACTAGTGGAAGGAATGAGCAGTTCTTC
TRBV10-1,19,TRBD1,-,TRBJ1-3,CASSDSAPLDRAHGNTIYF,TGCGCCAGCAGTGACTCCGCCCCCCTTGACAGGGCGCACGGAAACACCATATATTTT
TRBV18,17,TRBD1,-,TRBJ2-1,CASSPGTGLSSYNEQFF,TGTGCCAGCTCACCCGGGACAGGCCTAAGCTCCTACAATGAGCAGTTCTTC
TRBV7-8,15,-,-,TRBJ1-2,CASSLEAGLNYGYTF,TGTGCCAGCAGCTTAGAGGCAGGGCTTAACTATGGCTACACCTTC
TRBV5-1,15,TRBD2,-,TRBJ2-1,CASTYGLAGGNEQFF,TGCGCCAGTACTTATGGACTAGCGGGAGGGAATGAGCAGTTCTTC
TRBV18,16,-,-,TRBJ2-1,CASSPPFAGAYNEQFF,TGTGCCAGCTCCCCCCCCTTCGCGGGTGCCTACAATGAGCAGTTCTTC